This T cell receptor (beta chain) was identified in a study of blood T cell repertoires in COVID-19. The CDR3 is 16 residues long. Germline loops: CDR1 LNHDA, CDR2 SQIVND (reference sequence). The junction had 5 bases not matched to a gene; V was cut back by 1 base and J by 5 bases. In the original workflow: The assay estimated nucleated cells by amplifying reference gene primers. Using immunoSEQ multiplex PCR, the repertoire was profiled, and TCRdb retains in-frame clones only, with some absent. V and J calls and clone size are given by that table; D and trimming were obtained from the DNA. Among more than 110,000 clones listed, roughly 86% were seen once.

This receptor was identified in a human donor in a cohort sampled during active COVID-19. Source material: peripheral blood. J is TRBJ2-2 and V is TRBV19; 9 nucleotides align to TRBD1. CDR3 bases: TGTGCCAGTAGTATAGGGGACAGGGTACGGACCGGGGAGCTGTTTTTT. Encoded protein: CASSIGDRVRTGELFF.